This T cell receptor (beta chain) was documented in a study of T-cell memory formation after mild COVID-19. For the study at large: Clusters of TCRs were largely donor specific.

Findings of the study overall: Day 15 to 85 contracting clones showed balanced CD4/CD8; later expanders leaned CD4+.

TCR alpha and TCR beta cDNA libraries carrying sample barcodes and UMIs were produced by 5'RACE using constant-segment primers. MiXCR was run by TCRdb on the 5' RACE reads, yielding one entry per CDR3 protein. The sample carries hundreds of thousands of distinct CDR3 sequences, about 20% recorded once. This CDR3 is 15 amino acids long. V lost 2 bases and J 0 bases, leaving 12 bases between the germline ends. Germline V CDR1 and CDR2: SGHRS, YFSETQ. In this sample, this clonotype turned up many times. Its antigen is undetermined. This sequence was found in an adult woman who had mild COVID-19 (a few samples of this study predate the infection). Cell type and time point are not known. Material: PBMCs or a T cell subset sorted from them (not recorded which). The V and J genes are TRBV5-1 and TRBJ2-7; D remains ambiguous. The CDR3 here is CASSFHPAISYEQYF. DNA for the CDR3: TGCGCCAGCAGCTTTCATCCAGCCATCTCCTACGAGCAGTACTTC.